One sample yielded the 27 T cell receptor beta chains listed below, sequenced in a study of shared clonotypes between healthy human individuals. Method: immunoSEQ multiplex PCR; TCRdb's copy keeps in-frame clones and lacks some. The sample records approximately 1,500,000 clones, 95% to 97% being singletons. The sequenced sample consisted of naive CD4+ T cells sorted from blood. Subset defined: CD45RA+ positively selected. Receptors originate from a man aged 25 to 40 in good health.

The DNA for the CDR3 is TGTGCCAGCAGTTTTCCTGCGGGGGGGACCTTCAATGAGCAGTTCTTC. Protein: CASSFPAGGTFNEQFF. The chain employs TRBV28 and TRBJ2-1; 9 nucleotides align to TRBD2. The CDR3 length is 16 residues. V was clipped by 3 bases and J by 6 bases; unmatched bases: 9. Germline V CDR1 and CDR2: MDHEN, SYDVKM.

This clone was recorded only once. This chain connects TRBV6-5 to TRBJ1-2; D remains ambiguous. V lost 5 bases, J lost 7 bases, and 11 bases lay in between. The CDR3 covers 12 residues. The germline gives CDR1 MNHEY, CDR2 SVGAGI. The CDR3 reads CASSPTKSGYTF. CDR3 DNA sequence: TGTGCCAGCAGTCCCACAAAGTCTGGCTACACCTTC.

A word on this clone: One junction end disagrees with the germline gene, perhaps due to a read error. The chain employs TRBV28 and TRBJ2-7; TRBD2 might be the D (5 bases). CDR1 is MDHEN, CDR2 SYDVKM, per germline. This CDR3 spans 15 amino acids. The DNA of the CDR3 is TGTGCCAGCTGTTTTGTCGGACTCAGAACCTACGAGCAGTACTTC. Protein product: CASCFVGLRTYEQYF.

This sequence joins TRBV7-3 and TRBJ2-1; 15 bases map to TRBD2. V dropped 4 bases and J dropped 6; count of bases not matched to a gene: 4. Germline-derived CDR1 and CDR2 are SGHTA and FQGTGA. The CDR3 is made up of 16 amino acids. The CDR3 sequence is CASSSPGLAGGNEQFF. The CDR3 DNA follows: TGTGCCAGCAGCTCGCCGGGACTAGCGGGAGGCAATGAGCAGTTCTTC. The variable domain in full, with the rest retrieved from reference TRBV7-3 and TRBJ2-1, is GAGVSQTPSNKVTEKGKYVELRCDPISGHTALYWYRQSLGQGPEFLIYFQGTGAADDSGLPNDRFFAVRPEGSVSTLKIQRTERGDSAVYLCASSSPGLAGGNEQFFGPGTRLTVL.

Only a few counts were recorded for this clone. CDR3 sequence reads: CASSLVGYGYTF. The DNA of the CDR3 is TGTGCCAGCAGCTTGGTAGGGTATGGCTACACCTTC. V gene TRBV5-6 combines with J gene TRBJ1-2, with D uncertain. Trimming stripped 0 bases from V and 5 bases from J, with 5 bases between. Per the germline V gene, CDR1 is SGHDT and CDR2 is YYEEEE. This CDR3 has 12 amino acids.

This clone occurred once. The chain uses TRBV27 and TRBJ1-2; possibly TRBD1 for D (5 bases). Trimming stripped 2 bases from V and 2 bases from J, with 12 bases between. The CDR3 contains 15 residues. Germline CDR1 is MNHEY and CDR2 is SMNVEV (reference sequence). CDR3 DNA: TGTGCCAGCAGTTTAGTAGCAGGGTCAAACTATGGCTACACCTTC. Protein: CASSLVAGSNYGYTF.

The rearrangement joins TRBV25-1 to TRBJ2-5; weak D call: TRBD2 (6 bases). This CDR3 is built from 14 residues. Trimming left V 2 bases short and J 6 bases short, with 13 bases between. The germline V gene has CDR1 MGHDK and CDR2 SYGVNS. CDR3 sequence (DNA): TGTGCCAGCAGTGAAGGAGGGGTGGTTCAGACCCAGTACTTC. Translating it yields CASSEGGVVQTQYF. Full variable domain (remainder filled in from reference TRBV25-1 and TRBJ2-5): EADIYQTPRYLVIGTGKKITLECSQTMGHDKMYWYQQDPGMELHLIHYSYGVNSTEKGDLSSESTVSRIRTEHFPLTLESARPSHTSQYLCASSEGGVVQTQYFGPGTRLLVL.

The count of this clone is one. The chain employs TRBV15 and TRBJ2-7, with 9 bases that match TRBD2. The CDR3 runs to 16 residues. Germline assignment: CDR1 LNHNV and CDR2 YYDKDF (reference sequence). Losses at the gene ends were 1 base for V and 1 base for J; bases not matched to a gene: 5. The CDR3 reads CATSRGLAGKSYEQYF. As DNA, the CDR3 is TGTGCCACCAGCAGAGGGCTAGCGGGAAAATCCTACGAGCAGTACTTC.

This rearrangement joins TRBV9 to TRBJ2-5; 7 nucleotides align to TRBD1. This CDR3 is built from 17 residues. Germline assignment: CDR1 SGDLS and CDR2 YYNGEE. The J segment lost 3 bases and the V segment lost 3 bases, leaving 14 bases of the junction unmatched. The CDR3, as DNA: TGTGCCAGCAGCGACCGAAAGACAGGGTTGGGGGAAGAGACCCAGTACTTC. Translation gives CASSDRKTGLGEETQYF. Variable domain in full (rest from reference TRBV9 and TRBJ2-5): DSGVTQTPKHLITATGQRVTLRCSPRSGDLSVYWYQQSLDQGLQFLIQYYNGEERAKGNILERFSAQQFPDLHSELNLSSLELGDSALYFCASSDRKTGLGEETQYFGPGTRLLVL.

The rearrangement uses TRBV10-3 and TRBJ2-1; weak D call: TRBD1 (5 bases). The CDR3 totals 15 residues. The germline V gene has CDR1 ENHRY and CDR2 SYGVKD. V was trimmed by 4 bases and J by 3 bases, leaving 13 bases between them. The CDR3 region is CAISAGHPNYNEQFF. In DNA form, the CDR3 reads TGTGCCATCAGTGCCGGACACCCGAACTACAATGAGCAGTTCTTC.

CDR3 sequence (DNA): TGTGCCAGCAGCCTAGGGTACGCGGCAGAGCAGTTCTTC. Its translation is CASSLGYAAEQFF. The gene calls are TRBV7-2 and TRBJ2-1, with D hard to call. Germline lookup yields CDR1 SGHTA and CDR2 FQGNSA. With 5 bases removed from V and 10 bases from J, the gap between germline ends came to 15 bases. This CDR3 spans 13 amino acids.

The V and J genes are TRBV6-5 and TRBJ2-7; 8 bases are shared with TRBD2. V dropped 6 bases and J dropped 4; count of bases not matched to a gene: 8. Germline values: CDR1 MNHEY, CDR2 SVGAGI. The CDR3 spans 14 residues. CDR3 amino acids: CASSPGLASYEQYF. CDR3 coding DNA: TGTGCCAGCAGCCCCGGACTAGCCTCGTACGAGCAGTACTTC.

The chain couples TRBV28 to TRBJ1-2, with D uncertain. The V end lost 5 bases, the J end lost 4 bases, and 5 bases lay between the germline ends. From germline, CDR1 is MDHEN and CDR2 SYDVKM. The CDR3 sequence is 11 residues long. The CDR3 nucleotides read TGTGCCAGCAGTGAACGCTATGGCTACACCTTC. This gives the protein CASSERYGYTF.

The chain links TRBV6-5 to TRBJ1-5, with 7 bases matching TRBD1. Per the germline V gene, CDR1 is MNHEY and CDR2 is SVGAGI. CDR3 length: 14 amino acids. V lost 6 bases and J lost 3; bases outside the gene matches: 5. The DNA of the CDR3 is TGTGCCAGCAGCCGGGACAGCTCCAATCAGCCCCAGCATTTT. The encoded protein is CASSRDSSNQPQHF.

The chain couples TRBV18 to TRBJ2-5; D perhaps matches TRBD1 (5 bases). The length of the CDR3 is 14 residues. Germline values: CDR1 KGHSH, CDR2 LQKENI. V shed 6 bases and J shed 0 bases, with 11 bases lying between them. The CDR3 DNA reads as TGTGCCAGCTCGGTGACAGTTAACCAAGAGACCCAGTACTTC. Translation gives CASSVTVNQETQYF. The full variable domain, rest sourced from reference TRBV18 and TRBJ2-5, is NAGVMQNPRHLVRRRGQEARLRCSPMKGHSHVYWYRQLPEEGLKFMVYLQKENIIDESGMPKERFSAEFPKEGPSILRIQQVVRGDSAAYFCASSVTVNQETQYFGPGTRLLVL.

In its sample, this clone was seen once. The same CDR3 can be traced to other DNA sequences in this sample. The chain recombines TRBV18 with TRBJ2-7; D tentatively reads TRBD1 or TRBD2 (5 bases each). The CDR3 runs to 14 residues. The V gene lost 0 bases and the J gene lost 4 bases, with 10 bases spanning the gap. The germline CDR1 and CDR2 sequences are KGHSH and LQKENI. The DNA for the CDR3 is TGTGCCAGCTCACCACCGCAGGGAGTATACGAGCAGTACTTC. This translates into CASSPPQGVYEQYF.

This chain connects TRBV5-1 to TRBJ1-2; D possibly corresponds to TRBD1 (5 bases). The CDR3 loop spans 14 amino acids. CDR1 and CDR2 (germline): SGHRS, YFSETQ. Trimming stripped 4 bases from V and 13 bases from J, with 23 bases between. CDR3 DNA: TGCGCCAGCAGCCGACGGGACGCTACCACCCCGGGCACCTTC. It is translated as CASSRRDATTPGTF.

The chain carries TRBV7-2 and TRBJ2-1, with unresolved D. The length of the CDR3 is 12 residues. V lost 6 bases and J lost 8, with 11 bases in between. Germline V gene sequence: CDR1 SGHTA, CDR2 FQGNSA. The chain's CDR3 is CASSPQDHEQFF. The CDR3 DNA reads as TGTGCCAGCAGTCCCCAGGACCATGAGCAGTTCTTC.

This clone was seen once. The chain employs TRBV5-1 and TRBJ1-5, with D hard to call. Trimming shortened V by 0 bases and J by 3 bases, and 13 bases separated the two germline ends. The CDR3 contains 16 residues. The germline gives CDR1 SGHRS, CDR2 YFSETQ. CDR3 in DNA: TGCGCCAGCAGCTTGGGGGTCGGGCAGCTCAATCAGCCCCAGCATTTT. Its protein is CASSLGVGQLNQPQHF.

V and J are TRBV9 and TRBJ2-6; D gene ambiguous. The CDR3 runs 17 residues. Germline V CDR1 and CDR2: SGDLS, YYNGEE. V shed 3 bases and J shed 3 bases, with 16 bases lying between them. The CDR3 sequence: CASSEAAVRVGANVLTF. CDR3 DNA: TGTGCCAGCAGCGAGGCGGCAGTTAGGGTTGGGGCCAACGTCCTGACTTTC.

V and J are TRBV7-2 and TRBJ2-3; 12 bases match TRBD2. After removal of 4 bases from V and 8 bases from J, the junction contained 10 bases not matched to a gene. CDR1 is SGHTA, CDR2 FQGNSA, per germline. This CDR3 contains 16 residues. The CDR3 is CASSSRLAGGLGTQYF. The CDR3 nucleotides are TGTGCCAGCAGCTCCCGCCTAGCGGGGGGGCTGGGTACGCAGTATTTT. Full variable domain (remainder filled in from reference TRBV7-2 and TRBJ2-3): GAGVSQSPSNKVTEKGKDVELRCDPISGHTALYWYRQSLGQGLEFLIYFQGNSAPDKSGLPSDRFSAERTGGSVSTLTIQRTQQEDSAVYLCASSSRLAGGLGTQYFGPGTRLTVL.

CDR3 nucleotides: TGCAGCGTTGGGCGGGACAGGGATTACAATGAGCAGTTCTTC. It yields the protein CSVGRDRDYNEQFF. V gene TRBV29-1 combines with J gene TRBJ2-1; 9 bases agree with TRBD1. CDR1 is SQVTM and CDR2 is ANQGSEA in the germline V gene. The CDR3 loop spans 14 amino acids. The junction had 5 bases not matched to a gene; V was cut back by 4 bases and J by 4 bases.

J is TRBJ2-1 and V is TRBV5-1, with TRBD2 as a possible D gene (6 bases). V was trimmed by 4 bases and J by 6 bases, leaving 11 bases between them. The CDR3 consists of 13 residues. Germline CDR1 and CDR2: SGHRS and YFSETQ. CDR3 sequence (DNA): TGCGCCAGCAGCGCCGGAGGGCCCAATGAGCAGTTCTTC. The encoded protein is CASSAGGPNEQFF.

The chain couples TRBV9 to TRBJ2-7; 14 nucleotides line up with TRBD2. Germline CDR1 reads SGDLS; CDR2 reads YYNGEE. The CDR3 contains 15 residues. V trimming: 4 bases; J trimming: 5 bases; junction bases outside the gene matches: 5. CDR3 protein: CASSFGTSGRNEQYF. CDR3 bases: TGTGCCAGCAGCTTCGGGACTAGCGGGAGAAACGAGCAGTACTTC.

This rearrangement joins TRBV19 to TRBJ1-4; maybe TRBD1 (6 bases). CDR3 length: 16 residues. Trimming shortened V by 7 bases and J by 5 bases, and 20 bases separated the two germline ends. The germline V gene has CDR1 LNHDA and CDR2 SQIVND (reference sequence). The CDR3 here is CASTHYPGQQNEKLFF. CDR3 sequence (DNA): TGTGCCAGTACCCATTACCCCGGACAGCAAAATGAAAAACTGTTTTTT.

The chain couples TRBV13 to TRBJ2-2; 14 nucleotides agree with TRBD2. V shed 5 bases, J shed 6 bases, and the junction held 5 bases outside the gene matches. The CDR3 contains 16 residues. Germline-derived CDR1 and CDR2 are PRHDT and FYEKMQ (reference sequence). The DNA of the CDR3 is TGTGCCAGCAGCATGGGACTAGCGGGAGACTCCGGGGAGCTGTTTTTT. Residues: CASSMGLAGDSGELFF.

The V call is TRBV27, the J call TRBJ2-1; D is perhaps TRBD2 (5 bases). The CDR3 consists of 11 residues. Trimming cost V 4 bases and J 15 bases, with 13 bases left between them. Germline assignment: CDR1 MNHEY and CDR2 SMNVEV (reference sequence). The CDR3: CASSSRLWTFF. In DNA form, the CDR3 reads TGTGCCAGCAGTTCTCGACTATGGACGTTCTTC.